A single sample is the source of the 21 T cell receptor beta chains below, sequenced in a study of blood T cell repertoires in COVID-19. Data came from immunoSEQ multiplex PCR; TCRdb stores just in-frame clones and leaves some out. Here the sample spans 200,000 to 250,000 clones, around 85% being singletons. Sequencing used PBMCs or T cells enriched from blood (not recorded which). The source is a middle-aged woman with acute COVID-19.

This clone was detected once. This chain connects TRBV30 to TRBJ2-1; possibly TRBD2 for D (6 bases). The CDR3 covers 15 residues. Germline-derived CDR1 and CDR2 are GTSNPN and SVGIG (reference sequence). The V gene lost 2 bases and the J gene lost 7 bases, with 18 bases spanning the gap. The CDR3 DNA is TGTGCCTGGAGTATCCGGTCGGGACTTTCTAATGAGCAGTTCTTC. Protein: CAWSIRSGLSNEQFF.

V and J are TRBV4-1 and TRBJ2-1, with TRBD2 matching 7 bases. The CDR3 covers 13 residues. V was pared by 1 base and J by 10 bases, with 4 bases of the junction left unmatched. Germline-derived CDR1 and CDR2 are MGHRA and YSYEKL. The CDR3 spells CASSQVVGREQFF. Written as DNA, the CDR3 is TGCGCCAGCAGCCAAGTTGTCGGGAGGGAGCAGTTCTTC.

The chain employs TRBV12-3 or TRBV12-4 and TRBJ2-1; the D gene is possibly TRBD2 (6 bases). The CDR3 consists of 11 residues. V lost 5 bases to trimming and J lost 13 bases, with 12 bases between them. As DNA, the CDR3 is TGTGCCAGCAGTACCGCGGGGCTACAGTTCTTC. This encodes CASSTAGLQFF.

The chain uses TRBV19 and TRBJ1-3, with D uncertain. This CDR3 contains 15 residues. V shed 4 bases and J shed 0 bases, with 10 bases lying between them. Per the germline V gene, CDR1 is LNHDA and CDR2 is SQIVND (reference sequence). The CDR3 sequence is CASSTWTSSGNTIYF. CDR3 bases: TGTGCCAGTAGTACCTGGACTAGCTCTGGAAACACCATATATTTT.

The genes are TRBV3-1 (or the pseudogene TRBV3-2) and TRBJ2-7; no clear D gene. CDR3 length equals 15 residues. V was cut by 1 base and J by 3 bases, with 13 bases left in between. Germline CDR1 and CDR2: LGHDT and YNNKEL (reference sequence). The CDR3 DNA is TGTGCCAGCAGCCAAGCCGGTTCCACCGGCTACGAGCAGTACTTC. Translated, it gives CASSQAGSTGYEQYF.

This chain's CDR3 is CASSRDSRTGYTF. CDR3 coding DNA: TGTGCCAGCAGCCGGGACTCCCGGACTGGCTACACCTTC. The J gene is TRBJ1-2, the V gene TRBV6-5, with a weak D call TRBD1 (5 bases). Germline CDR1 is MNHEY and CDR2 is SVGAGI. Deletions cut 6 bases from V and 7 bases from J, with 15 bases between. This CDR3 has 13 residues.

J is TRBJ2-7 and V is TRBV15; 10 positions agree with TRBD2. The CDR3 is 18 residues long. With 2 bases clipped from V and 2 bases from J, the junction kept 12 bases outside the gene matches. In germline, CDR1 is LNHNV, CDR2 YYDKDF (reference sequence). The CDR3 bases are TGTGCCACCAGCAGAACTGAACAGCGGGAGGGGGTAACCTACGAGCAGTACTTC. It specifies CATSRTEQREGVTYEQYF.

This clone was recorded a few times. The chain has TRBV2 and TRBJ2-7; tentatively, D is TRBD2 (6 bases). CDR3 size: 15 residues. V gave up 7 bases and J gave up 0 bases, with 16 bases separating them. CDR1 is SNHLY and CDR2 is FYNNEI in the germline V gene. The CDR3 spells CASNSQAGSSYEQYF. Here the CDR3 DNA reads TGTGCCAGCAACAGTCAGGCGGGAAGCTCCTACGAGCAGTACTTC.

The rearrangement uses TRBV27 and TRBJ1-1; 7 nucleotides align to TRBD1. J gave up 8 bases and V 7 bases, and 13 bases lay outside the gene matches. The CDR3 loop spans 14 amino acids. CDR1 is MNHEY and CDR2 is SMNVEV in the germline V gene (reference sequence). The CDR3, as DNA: TGTGCCAGCAATAGACAGGGAGGTCGGGGGGAAGCTTTCTTT. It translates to CASNRQGGRGEAFF.

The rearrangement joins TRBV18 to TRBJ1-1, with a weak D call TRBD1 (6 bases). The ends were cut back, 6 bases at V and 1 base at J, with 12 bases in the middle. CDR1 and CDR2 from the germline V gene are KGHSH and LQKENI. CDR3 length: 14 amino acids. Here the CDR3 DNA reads TGTGCCAGCTCCCCCCAGGGGAGGAACACTGAAGCTTTCTTT. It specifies CASSPQGRNTEAFF.

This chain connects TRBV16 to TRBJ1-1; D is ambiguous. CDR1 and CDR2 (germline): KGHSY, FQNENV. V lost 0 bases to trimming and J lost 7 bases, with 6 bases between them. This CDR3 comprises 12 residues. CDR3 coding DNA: TGTGCCAGCAGCCAATCCCGGGGTGAAGCTTTCTTT. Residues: CASSQSRGEAFF.

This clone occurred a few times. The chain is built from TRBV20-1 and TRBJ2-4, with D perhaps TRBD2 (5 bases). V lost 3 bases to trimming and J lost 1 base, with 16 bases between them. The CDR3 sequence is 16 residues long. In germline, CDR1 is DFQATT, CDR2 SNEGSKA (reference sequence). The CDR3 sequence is CSASSGFGSAKNIQYF. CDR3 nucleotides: TGCAGTGCTAGTTCGGGGTTTGGGAGCGCCAAAAACATTCAGTACTTC.

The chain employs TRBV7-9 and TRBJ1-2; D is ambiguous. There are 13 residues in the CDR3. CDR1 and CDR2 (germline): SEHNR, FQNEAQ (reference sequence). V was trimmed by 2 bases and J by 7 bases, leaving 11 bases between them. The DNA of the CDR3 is TGTGCCAGCAGCTTATTCGGCGGTGGTGGCTACACCTTC. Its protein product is CASSLFGGGGYTF.

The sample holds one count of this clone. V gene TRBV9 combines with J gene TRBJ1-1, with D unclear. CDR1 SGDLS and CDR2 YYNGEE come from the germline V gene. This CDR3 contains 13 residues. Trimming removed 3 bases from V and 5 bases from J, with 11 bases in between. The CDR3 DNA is TGTGCCAGCAGCGCCGAGGGTCGGACTGAAGCTTTCTTT. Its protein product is CASSAEGRTEAFF.

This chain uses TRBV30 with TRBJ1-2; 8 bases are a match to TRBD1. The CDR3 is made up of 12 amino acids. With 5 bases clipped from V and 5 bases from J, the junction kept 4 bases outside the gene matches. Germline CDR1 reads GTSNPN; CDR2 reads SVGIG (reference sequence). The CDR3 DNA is TGTGCCTGGGGACAGGGTTCGTATGGCTACACCTTC. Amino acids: CAWGQGSYGYTF. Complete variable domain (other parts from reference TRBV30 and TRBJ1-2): SQTIHQWPATLVQPVGSPLSLECTVEGTSNPNLYWYRQAAGRGLQLLFYSVGIGQISSEVPQNLSASRPQDRQFILSSKKLLLSDSGFYLCAWGQGSYGYTFGSGTRLTVV.

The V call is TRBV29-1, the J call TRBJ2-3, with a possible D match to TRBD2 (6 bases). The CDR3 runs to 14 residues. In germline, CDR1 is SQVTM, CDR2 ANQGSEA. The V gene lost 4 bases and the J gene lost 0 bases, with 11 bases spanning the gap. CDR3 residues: CSVGSGSSTDTQYF. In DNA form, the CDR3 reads TGCAGCGTTGGGTCCGGGAGCAGCACAGATACGCAGTATTTT.

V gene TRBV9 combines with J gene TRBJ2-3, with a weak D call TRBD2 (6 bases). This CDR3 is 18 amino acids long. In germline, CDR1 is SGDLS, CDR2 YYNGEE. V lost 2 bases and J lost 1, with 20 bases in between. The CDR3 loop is CASSVGFPAGGRTDTQYF. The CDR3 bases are TGTGCCAGCAGCGTCGGCTTCCCAGCGGGCGGACGCACAGATACGCAGTATTTT.

This CDR3 reads CASSFGQTSTDTQYF. CDR3 DNA: TGTGCCAGCAGCTTTGGACAGACTAGCACAGATACGCAGTATTTT. The V and J genes are TRBV7-2 and TRBJ2-3; maybe TRBD1 (6 bases). The CDR3 is 15 amino acids. With 3 bases removed from V and 0 bases from J, the gap between germline ends came to 10 bases. The germline gives CDR1 SGHTA, CDR2 FQGNSA. The variable domain in full, with the rest retrieved from reference TRBV7-2 and TRBJ2-3, is GAGVSQSPSNKVTEKGKDVELRCDPISGHTALYWYRQSLGQGLEFLIYFQGNSAPDKSGLPSDRFSAERTGGSVSTLTIQRTQQEDSAVYLCASSFGQTSTDTQYFGPGTRLTVL.

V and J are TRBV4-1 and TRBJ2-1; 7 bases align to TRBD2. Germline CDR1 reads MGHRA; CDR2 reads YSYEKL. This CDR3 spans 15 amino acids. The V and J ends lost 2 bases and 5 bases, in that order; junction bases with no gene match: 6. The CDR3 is CASSQSGRTHNEQFF. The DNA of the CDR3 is TGCGCCAGCAGCCAATCCGGGAGGACCCACAATGAGCAGTTCTTC.

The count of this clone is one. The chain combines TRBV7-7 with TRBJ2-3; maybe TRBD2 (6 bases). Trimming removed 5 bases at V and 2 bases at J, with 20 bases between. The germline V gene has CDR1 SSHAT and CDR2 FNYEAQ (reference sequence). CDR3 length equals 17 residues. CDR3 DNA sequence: TGTGCCAGCAGCCCGAACGGGGGACGCCTAACCACAGATACGCAGTATTTT. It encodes CASSPNGGRLTTDTQYF. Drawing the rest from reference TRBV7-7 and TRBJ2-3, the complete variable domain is GAGVSQSPRYKVTKRGQDVTLRCDPISSHATLYWYQQALGQGPEFLTYFNYEAQPDKSGLPSDRFSAERPEGSISTLTIQRTEQRDSAMYRCASSPNGGRLTTDTQYFGPGTRLTVL.

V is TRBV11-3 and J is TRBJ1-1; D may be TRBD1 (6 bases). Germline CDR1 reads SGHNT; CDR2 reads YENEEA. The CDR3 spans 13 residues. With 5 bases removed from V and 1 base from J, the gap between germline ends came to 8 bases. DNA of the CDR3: TGTGCCAGCAGCAAGGGACAGAACACTGAAGCTTTCTTT. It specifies CASSKGQNTEAFF.